One sample yielded the 15 T cell receptor beta chains listed below, sequenced in a study of monozygotic twins with inflammatory bowel disease. TCRdb derives one entry per CDR3 protein from the 5' RACE reads, leaving out DNA. The table for this sample gives over 110,000 distinct CDR3 sequences. Sequencing was carried out using blood. These receptors all come from a human donor with ulcerative colitis or Crohn's disease, or a healthy co-twin of an affected twin (not recorded which).

The chain employs TRBV7-6 and TRBJ1-2; the TCRdb D gene call, TRBD1, has no DNA to confirm it. This CDR3 comprises 16 residues. CDR1 SGHVS and CDR2 FNYEAQ come from the germline V gene. CDR3 loop: CASSLHPPSQSYGYTF.

V gene TRBV4-2 combines with J gene TRBJ2-7; TCRdb selects TRBD1, and the lack of DNA leaves this call unchecked. The V gene's germline CDR1 is LGHNA and CDR2 YNFKEQ. The CDR3 has 14 amino acids. The CDR3 sequence is CASSTGTFGYEQYF.

The J gene is TRBJ2-2, the V gene TRBV20-1; TCRdb designates TRBD2, a call that cannot be tested without DNA. This CDR3 contains 17 residues. Germline CDR1 is DFQATT and CDR2 is SNEGSKA (reference sequence). This CDR3 reads CSARDLAGGLNTGELFF.

The genes are TRBV4-3 and TRBJ2-7; TCRdb's D call of TRBD2 is untestable without DNA. The CDR3 is 19 residues long. Germline CDR1 is LGHNA and CDR2 is YSLEER. The CDR3 protein is CASSQDPPLAGGTRWEQYF.

The chain uses TRBV5-1 and TRBJ1-1; TCRdb's D gene call, TRBD1, goes unchecked for lack of DNA. The CDR3 is 15 amino acids. CDR1 SGHRS and CDR2 YFSETQ come from the germline V gene. This chain's CDR3 is CASSRTTVRVTEAFF.

The rearrangement links TRBV15 to TRBJ2-3; TCRdb reports TRBD1, a call that lacks DNA to check it against. Germline V gene lookup returns CDR1 LNHNV and CDR2 YYDKDF (reference sequence). The CDR3 is 16 amino acids. The CDR3 region is CATSRGRDSSTDTQYF.

The V call is TRBV7-2, the J call TRBJ1-2. CDR1 is SGHTA and CDR2 is FQGNSA in the germline V gene. The CDR3 runs 13 residues. CDR3 loop: CASSSGLNYGYTF.

This CDR3 is CAISEPEQQGLYEQYF. The chain recombines TRBV10-3 with TRBJ2-7; absent DNA, TCRdb's TRBD1 call cannot be checked. Germline CDR1 and CDR2: ENHRY and SYGVKD. This CDR3 is 16 amino acids long.

The chain recombines TRBV5-1 with TRBJ2-7; TCRdb names TRBD1, which stays unverified in the absence of DNA. The CDR3 runs to 15 residues. In germline, CDR1 is SGHRS, CDR2 YFSETQ. This chain's CDR3 is CASSLRDRAPYEQYF. The entire variable domain, with the rest obtained from reference TRBV5-1 and TRBJ2-7, is as follows: KAGVTQTPRYLIKTRGQQVTLSCSPISGHRSVSWYQQTPGQGLQFLFEYFSETQRNKGNFPGRFSGRQFSNSRSEMNVSTLELGDSALYLCASSLRDRAPYEQYFGPGTRLTVT.

This chain connects TRBV6-5 to TRBJ1-2; TCRdb outputs TRBD1, but without DNA this stays unchecked. Germline CDR1 and CDR2: MNHEY and SVGAGI. This CDR3 region has 16 residues. The chain's CDR3 is CASSYPPGRAVGGYTF.

V and J are TRBV11-1 and TRBJ1-1; TCRdb gives TRBD1 as the D gene, but with no DNA this cannot be confirmed. From germline, CDR1 is SGHAT and CDR2 FQDESV (reference sequence). This CDR3 is 16 amino acids long. The CDR3 sequence is CASRPGQGSSNTEAFF. Looking up the rest from reference TRBV11-1 and TRBJ1-1 gives the full variable domain: EAEVAQSPRYKITEKSQAVAFWCDPISGHATLYWYRQILGQGPELLVQFQDESVVDDSQLPKDRFSAERLKGVDSTLKIQPAELGDSAMYLCASRPGQGSSNTEAFFGQGTRLTVV.

The V and J genes are TRBV20-1 and TRBJ2-2; the D call of TRBD2 rests on TCRdb alone, since no DNA is present to check it. The germline V gene has CDR1 DFQATT and CDR2 SNEGSKA (reference sequence). The CDR3 sequence is 16 residues long. The CDR3 here is CSARDARAANTGELFF.

V is TRBV2 and J is TRBJ2-5. The CDR3 is 16 residues long. Germline assignment: CDR1 SNHLY and CDR2 FYNNEI. The CDR3 protein is CASSEAGPVREETQYF.

The J gene is TRBJ2-2, the V gene TRBV12-3 or TRBV12-4; TCRdb picks TRBD1, but there is no DNA to check that call. The CDR3 is 15 residues long. The CDR3 protein is CASSPQGILTGELFF.

The chain has TRBV12-3 or TRBV12-4 and TRBJ1-5; with no DNA, the TCRdb D assignment of TRBD1 cannot be verified. This CDR3 is 17 amino acids long. CDR3 amino acids: CASSLLEWGRGNQPQHF.